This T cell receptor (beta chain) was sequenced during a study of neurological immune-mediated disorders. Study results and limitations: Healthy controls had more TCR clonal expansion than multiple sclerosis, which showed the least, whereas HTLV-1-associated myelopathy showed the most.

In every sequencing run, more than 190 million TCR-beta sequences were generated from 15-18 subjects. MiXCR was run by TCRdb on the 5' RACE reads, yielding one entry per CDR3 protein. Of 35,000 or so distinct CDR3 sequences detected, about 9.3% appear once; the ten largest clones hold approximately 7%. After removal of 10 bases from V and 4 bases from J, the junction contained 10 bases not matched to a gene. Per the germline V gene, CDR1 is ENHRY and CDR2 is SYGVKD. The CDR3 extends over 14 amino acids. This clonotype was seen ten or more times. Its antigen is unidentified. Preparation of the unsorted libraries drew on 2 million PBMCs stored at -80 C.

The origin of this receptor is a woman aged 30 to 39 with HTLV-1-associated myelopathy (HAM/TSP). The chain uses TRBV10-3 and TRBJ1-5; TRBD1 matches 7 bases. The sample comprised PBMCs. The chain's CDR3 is CATDRDSQNQPQHF. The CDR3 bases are TGTGCCACTGACCGGGACAGTCAAAATCAGCCCCAGCATTTT.